This T cell receptor beta chain was found in a study of regulatory dendritic cells for organ transplantation (dated by TCRdb to about 2017). Context from the whole study: The TCRbeta repertoires of sorted naive and memory CD4+ and CD8+ T cells were sequenced before and after allostimulation with regulatory or mature dendritic cells.

A multiplexed two-step PCR with Vbeta-specific forward primers and Jbeta-specific reverse primers was used to amplify the TCRbeta CDR3 regions. TCRbeta libraries were sequenced on an Illumina instrument through the immunoSEQ service. The paper's processing steps were these. V, D and J genes were assigned using IMGT annotation, and counts were corrected for multiplex PCR bias using synthetic CDR3 analogues. The immunoSEQ Analyzer calculated repertoire clonality as one minus the normalized Shannon entropy. Whether a clone counted as expanded was decided by Fisher's exact test with Benjamini-Hochberg false discovery rate control and a two-tailed cutoff of P<0.01. TCRdb retrieved this table from immuneACCESS and kept in-frame rearrangements only. Not all clones are present; in checked studies, unresolved V genes account for under half, and no reason is known for the remainder. V and J calls and clone size come straight from that table; D and trimming were deduced from the DNA. This sample is represented by 35,000 to 45,000 clones; 90% to 95% of them were singletons. The ten largest clonotypes hold 0.095% to 0.14% of the sample.

Broader findings and caveats from the paper: In both subjects, allostimulation led to expansion of memory CD8+ clones, although regulatory dendritic cells appeared to cause more limited expansion than mature dendritic cells did. Naive CD4+ and CD8+ T cells showed highly diverse repertoires, whereas memory cells were less diverse and memory CD8+ cells were the most oligoclonal. Only a couple of subjects were sequenced, and the authors noted considerable between-individual heterogeneity in the alloreactive memory CD8+ T cell pool. Among the resting subsets, the most alloreactive TCR clonotypes were found in memory CD8+ T cells.

The table lists this clone with a count of one. This clone's antigen is unknown. Per-base qualities were not stored, and no clone one base away is much larger. FACS was used to sort naive T cells as CD45RA+ cells and memory T cells as CD45RO+ CD4+ or CD8+ cells. T cells for TCR sequencing came from a couple of healthy control subjects. Unstimulated sorted T cell subsets served as baseline controls for the mixed lymphocyte reactions. The Qiagen DNeasy Blood & Tissue Kit was used to extract genomic DNA. Sequences were obtained from naive CD8+ T cells from blood. Per the publication, the cell subset or site label means: CD45RA+ naive T cells. The clonotype comes from a human donor in good health.

The DNA sequence follows: TGTGCCAGCAGCCGGCGGGGGTTCCAAGAGACCCAGTACTTC. It is translated as CASSRRGFQETQYF. Recombination joined TRBV7-8 with TRBJ2-5; TRBD2 matches 7 bases in the middle. CDR3 length: 14 amino acids, cysteine to phenylalanine. Only the CDR3 DNA is retained, 42 bases long and in frame from the first base. The germline V gene supplies CDR1 SGHVS and CDR2 FQNEAQ. Trimmed from V: 5 bases; trimmed from J: 1 base; junction bases lacking a gene match: 4.